The 27 T cell receptor beta chains below come from one sample, sequenced in a study of cytomegalovirus exposure and HLA in healthy donors. It was with 60 Vbeta and 13 Jbeta primers that the PCR ran. Clones were read by immunoSEQ multiplex PCR, and TCRdb kept only the in-frame ones, dropping some. The sample holds approximately 100,000 clones, roughly 85% seen once. The sequencing input was PBMCs. The source of these receptors is a man aged 35-49 years in good health and CMV-seropositive.

This chain links TRBV27 with TRBJ2-7; 8 positions match TRBD2. J lost 3 bases, V lost 6 bases, and 10 bases had no gene match. This CDR3 is 15 amino acids long. Germline V gives CDR1 MNHEY, CDR2 SMNVEV (reference sequence). CDR3 DNA sequence: TGTGCCAGCAGGGGAGGACGGGAGGGCCTCTACGAGCAGTACTTC. This sequence encodes CASRGGREGLYEQYF.

This clone has just a few counts. This sequence joins TRBV18 and TRBJ1-1, with D unclear. The CDR3 is made up of 15 amino acids. V was pared by 6 bases and J by 3 bases, with 17 bases between. Germline V gene sequence: CDR1 KGHSH, CDR2 LQKENI. The CDR3 DNA follows: TGTGCCAGCTCCCCGCTAGCGGCCGCGGACACTGAAGCTTTCTTT. The encoded protein is CASSPLAAADTEAFF. The entire variable domain, with the rest obtained from reference TRBV18 and TRBJ1-1, is as follows: NAGVMQNPRHLVRRRGQEARLRCSPMKGHSHVYWYRQLPEEGLKFMVYLQKENIIDESGMPKERFSAEFPKEGPSILRIQQVVRGDSAAYFCASSPLAAADTEAFFGQGTRLTVV.

V gene TRBV5-8 combines with J gene TRBJ2-5; 7 bases are shared with TRBD2. V was clipped by 0 bases and J by 1 base; unmatched bases: 3. Germline CDR1 is SGHTS and CDR2 is YDEGEE. There are 15 residues in the CDR3. DNA of the CDR3: TGTGCCAGCAGCTTGGCGGGGGGACTCCAAGAGACCCAGTACTTC. The encoded protein is CASSLAGGLQETQYF.

The V call is TRBV6-5, the J call TRBJ2-7; D is uncertain. CDR1 and CDR2 from the germline V gene are MNHEY and SVGAGI. V was shortened by 5 bases and J by 10 bases, with 12 bases between the two germline ends. This CDR3 has 11 residues. CDR3 bases: TGTGCCAGCAGTGAAGCCGGAGCCCAGTACTTC. It codes for CASSEAGAQYF.

The chain links TRBV7-2 to TRBJ2-3, with a possible D match to TRBD1 (5 bases). The CDR3 runs 14 residues. V was clipped by 1 base and J by 2 bases, with 7 bases between them. CDR1 SGHTA and CDR2 FQGNSA come from the germline V gene. The CDR3 loop reads CASSLVQATDTQYF. CDR3 in DNA: TGTGCCAGCAGCTTAGTACAGGCCACAGATACGCAGTATTTT.

V gene TRBV9 combines with J gene TRBJ2-2, with a possible D match to TRBD1 (6 bases). The CDR3 loop spans 13 amino acids. Germline CDR1 is SGDLS and CDR2 is YYNGEE. V lost 5 bases to trimming and J lost 6 bases, with 11 bases between them. The CDR3 nucleotides are TGTGCCAGCAGACAGGGTGAAGCCGGGGAGCTGTTTTTT. Protein sequence: CASRQGEAGELFF.

This sequence joins TRBV7-9 and TRBJ2-7; TRBD2 agrees at 12 bases. Germline CDR1 reads SEHNR; CDR2 reads FQNEAQ (reference sequence). The CDR3 runs 14 residues. J was trimmed by 6 bases and V by 10 bases; bases with no gene match: 10. The CDR3 sequence is CATNLAGGPVEQYF. The CDR3 DNA follows: TGTGCCACCAACCTAGCGGGAGGGCCCGTCGAGCAGTACTTC.

V gene TRBV5-1 combines with J gene TRBJ1-1; TRBD1 aligns across 10 bases. Germline values: CDR1 SGHRS, CDR2 YFSETQ. V shed 5 bases and J 3 bases; nucleotides not matched to a gene: 10. This CDR3 has 16 amino acids. The CDR3 loop reads CASRPTGTGVDTEAFF. CDR3 bases: TGCGCCAGCAGACCGACCGGGACAGGGGTAGACACTGAAGCTTTCTTT. Based on the CDR3 plus reference TRBV5-1 and TRBJ1-1, the full variable domain is KAGVTQTPRYLIKTRGQQVTLSCSPISGHRSVSWYQQTPGQGLQFLFEYFSETQRNKGNFPGRFSGRQFSNSRSEMNVSTLELGDSALYLCASRPTGTGVDTEAFFGQGTRLTVV.

The rearrangement links TRBV7-2 to TRBJ2-7; 12 bases are shared with TRBD2. The germline CDR1 and CDR2 sequences are SGHTA and FQGNSA. The length of the CDR3 is 17 residues. V was pared by 5 bases and J by 2 bases, with 10 bases of the junction left unmatched. CDR3 protein: CASSPRLAGGPTYEQYF. In nucleotides, the CDR3 is TGTGCCAGCAGCCCGCGGCTAGCGGGGGGGCCAACCTACGAGCAGTACTTC.

A remark on this clone: One junction end disagrees with the germline gene, perhaps due to a read error. The chain employs TRBV7-7 and TRBJ2-5; 9 bases map to TRBD2. CDR1 is SSHAT, CDR2 FNYEAQ, per germline (reference sequence). This CDR3 has 14 residues. The chain's CDR3 is CASSQAGGSETQYF. As DNA, the CDR3 is TGTGCTAGCAGCCAAGCGGGAGGAAGTGAGACCCAGTACTTC.

The chain combines TRBV7-2 with TRBJ2-5; the D gene is possibly TRBD2 (5 bases). Germline V gene sequence: CDR1 SGHTA, CDR2 FQGNSA. This CDR3 is built from 14 residues. V was clipped by 1 base and J by 5 bases, with 11 bases between them. The CDR3 spells CASSLVLRRETQYF. The CDR3 coding sequence is TGTGCCAGCAGCTTAGTGTTGAGGAGGGAGACCCAGTACTTC.

The DNA for the CDR3 is TGCGCCAGCAGCATTAAGGACAGGGGGCTCGTGTCCCCTCCAAACACCATATATTTT. As protein: CASSIKDRGLVSPPNTIYF. The chain links TRBV5-1 to TRBJ1-3; TRBD1 matches at 11 bases. V lost 4 bases and J lost 6; bases outside the gene matches: 18. The CDR3 runs to 19 residues. Germline V gives CDR1 SGHRS, CDR2 YFSETQ. The whole variable domain, filled in from reference TRBV5-1 and TRBJ1-3, reads KAGVTQTPRYLIKTRGQQVTLSCSPISGHRSVSWYQQTPGQGLQFLFEYFSETQRNKGNFPGRFSGRQFSNSRSEMNVSTLELGDSALYLCASSIKDRGLVSPPNTIYFGEGSWLTVV.

The chain links TRBV6-6 to TRBJ2-5; 7 bases are a match to TRBD1. J lost 0 bases, V lost 7 bases, and 5 bases had no gene match. Germline V gives CDR1 MNHNY, CDR2 SVGAGI (reference sequence). The CDR3 contains 14 residues. DNA for the CDR3: TGTGCCAGCACCAAACAGGGGTACCAAGAGACCCAGTACTTC. Protein: CASTKQGYQETQYF.

The V gene is TRBV6-5, the J gene TRBJ1-5; D may be TRBD1 (6 bases). CDR1 MNHEY and CDR2 SVGAGI come from the germline V gene. CDR3 length equals 14 residues. V lost 2 bases to trimming and J lost 6 bases, with 11 bases between them. In DNA form, the CDR3 reads TGTGCCAGCAGTTACAGCGCAGGGGTTCAGCCCCAGCATTTT. The encoded protein is CASSYSAGVQPQHF.

The V call is TRBV4-1, the J call TRBJ2-7; 13 positions match TRBD2. V lost 0 bases and J lost 2; bases outside the gene matches: 1. This CDR3 is built from 16 residues. The V gene's germline CDR1 is MGHRA and CDR2 YSYEKL. CDR3 bases: TGCGCCAGCAGCCAAGATACTAGCGGGAGGGCCTACGAGCAGTACTTC. Protein: CASSQDTSGRAYEQYF.

This rearrangement joins TRBV11-3 to TRBJ1-3; maybe TRBD1 (6 bases). V lost 3 bases and J lost 0, with 12 bases in between. This CDR3 has 16 amino acids. CDR1 and CDR2 (germline): SGHNT, YENEEA. The CDR3 loop reads CASSFTGSGSGNTIYF. As DNA, the CDR3 is TGTGCCAGCAGCTTTACAGGGTCCGGCTCTGGAAACACCATATATTTT.

The chain couples TRBV7-2 to TRBJ2-7; the match to TRBD2 covers 12 bases. Germline lookup yields CDR1 SGHTA and CDR2 FQGNSA. There are 15 residues in the CDR3. Trimming cost V 5 bases and J 2 bases; bases outside gene matches: 4. CDR3 sequence reads: CASSRGLAGTYEQYF. The CDR3 region has the DNA TGTGCCAGCAGCCGCGGACTAGCGGGGACCTACGAGCAGTACTTC.

The chain joins TRBV5-5 to TRBJ2-2; 9 positions match TRBD2. Per germline, CDR1 SGHKS and CDR2 YYEKEE (reference sequence). With V trimmed by 2 bases and J by 5 bases, 7 bases remained unmatched. This CDR3 is 16 amino acids long. CDR3 DNA: TGTGCCAGCAGCTTCTATAGCGGGAGTGGGACCGGGGAGCTGTTTTTT. Its protein product is CASSFYSGSGTGELFF.

The chain couples TRBV11-3 to TRBJ2-5; 8 nucleotides match TRBD2. The CDR3 consists of 13 residues. The germline CDR1 and CDR2 sequences are SGHNT and YENEEA. V shed 1 base and J 6 bases; nucleotides not matched to a gene: 1. The CDR3 loop is CASSLAGGKTQYF. As DNA, the CDR3 is TGTGCCAGCAGCTTAGCGGGGGGGAAGACCCAGTACTTC.

The J gene is TRBJ2-7, the V gene TRBV2; TRBD1 matches at 8 bases. Trimming cost V 1 base and J 5 bases; bases outside gene matches: 10. The germline V gene has CDR1 SNHLY and CDR2 FYNNEI. The CDR3 spans 16 residues. This chain's CDR3 is CASSEEAVGTGHEQYF. CDR3 in DNA: TGTGCCAGCAGTGAAGAGGCAGTCGGGACAGGCCACGAGCAGTACTTC.

The CDR3 DNA is TGTGCCAGCAGTCTCCACCCGACTAGCGGGGCGATCACCGGGGAGCTGTTTTTT. Translating gives CASSLHPTSGAITGELFF. This rearrangement joins TRBV28 to TRBJ2-2; 11 bases are shared with TRBD2. There are 18 residues in the CDR3. The germline CDR1 and CDR2 sequences are MDHEN and SYDVKM. The V segment lost 5 bases and the J segment 4 bases; nucleotides outside the gene matches: 12.

The V gene is TRBV11-2, the J gene TRBJ2-1, with a tentative D call TRBD1 (8 bases). CDR3 length equals 14 residues. Germline CDR1 SGHAT, CDR2 FQNNGV. Trimming cost V 6 bases and J 4 bases, with 13 bases left between them. The CDR3 DNA reads TGTGCCAGCAGTGGACAGGGAGGGTACAATGAGCAGTTCTTC. Residues: CASSGQGGYNEQFF.

J is TRBJ2-5 and V is TRBV15, with a possible D match to TRBD2 (6 bases). The CDR3 contains 15 residues. The germline V gene has CDR1 LNHNV and CDR2 YYDKDF (reference sequence). The V end was cut by 6 bases, the J end by 0 bases, with 14 bases between. CDR3 sequence reads: CATRANAGYQETQYF. The CDR3 coding sequence is TGTGCCACCAGAGCGAATGCGGGGTACCAAGAGACCCAGTACTTC.

The CDR3 region has the DNA TGTGCCAGCAGTGAATACGGCGGATTGGAGGACTCCTACGAGCAGTACTTC. Translation: CASSEYGGLEDSYEQYF. The V gene is TRBV25-1, the J gene TRBJ2-7, with D possibly matching TRBD2 (5 bases). Deletions cut 0 bases from V and 0 bases from J, with 15 bases between. Per the germline V gene, CDR1 is MGHDK and CDR2 is SYGVNS. The CDR3 consists of 17 residues.

The chain employs TRBV5-6 and TRBJ2-3; unclear D gene. V dropped 0 bases and J dropped 10 bases, with 15 bases sitting between them. Germline lookup yields CDR1 SGHDT and CDR2 YYEEEE. CDR3 length equals 14 residues. In nucleotides, the CDR3 is TGTGCCAGCAGCTTGGTTGAGAGCGTGGCCGCGCAGTATTTT. Encoded protein: CASSLVESVAAQYF.

This rearrangement joins TRBV2 to TRBJ2-2; D perhaps matches TRBD1 (6 bases). CDR1 and CDR2 (germline): SNHLY, FYNNEI. Trimming stripped 5 bases from V and 7 bases from J, with 8 bases between. The CDR3 is made up of 12 amino acids. The CDR3 spells CASSRTDGELFF. In DNA form, the CDR3 reads TGTGCCAGCAGTAGGACAGACGGGGAGCTGTTTTTT.

The chain couples TRBV28 to TRBJ2-5; 7 bases map to TRBD2. The last part of the DNA fits TRBJ2-7 better; the J call may be wrong. Germline V gene lookup returns CDR1 MDHEN and CDR2 SYDVKM. The CDR3 spans 13 residues. The CDR3 loop is CASLGGVTYEQYF. The CDR3 DNA reads TGTGCTAGCCTTGGGGGGGTCACCTACGAGCAGTACTTC.